These T cell receptor beta chains were read from a single sample in a study of T-cell memory formation after mild COVID-19. TCRdb redid the calling of the 5' RACE reads with MiXCR, one entry per CDR3 protein. The sample shows about 350,000 distinct CDR3 sequences, around 30% of them seen only once. Sequenced: PBMCs or a T cell subset sorted from them (not recorded which). These receptors came from an adult woman who had mild COVID-19 (a few samples of this study predate the infection). Cell type and time point are not known. Each CDR3 is given without its conserved first and last residue.

v_gene | CDR3aa
TRBV7-8 | ASGGNLGQRRTDTQY
TRBV15 | ATSRGAGNPYEQY
TRBV20-1 | SARDKGLAGVTQF
TRBV6-5 | ASSTPGLKNEQF
TRBV20-1 | SARATGTSTDTQY
TRBV5-1 | ASSSGGMVETQY
TRBV29-1 | SVPPSSSVGNEQF
TRBV5-1 | ASSWGQLSNYGYT
TRBV27 | ASSFAGGRRNIQY
TRBV29-1 | SVEAMSGRALTYEQY
TRBV11-1 | ASSDWAGNTEAF
TRBV29-1 | SVTSQLGNEQF
TRBV5-6 | ASSYLVNEQY
TRBV9 | ASGQGTNEQF
TRBV9 | ASSAITGAGELF
TRBV6-1 | ASSDVQGISGTPEQY
TRBV20-1 | SARVRGIQGDTQY
TRBV12-5 | ASGWGPGNEQF
TRBV6-2/TRBV6-3 | ASRRDPSSYNEQF
TRBV6-4 | ASKTGAANTEAF
TRBV18 | ASSPGGDEQY
TRBV20-1 | SAAGQGPGNQPQH
TRBV14 | ASSQGTEPRAKNIQY
TRBV3-1 | ASGRTEISYEQY
TRBV27 | ASSSWTANTEAF